The 7 T cell receptor beta chains given below trace back to one sample, sequenced in a study of blood T cell repertoires in COVID-19. Measured with immunoSEQ multiplex PCR; TCRdb has only the in-frame clones, and not every one. The repertoire holds about 250,000 clones, with approximately 90% as singletons. Sequenced material: PBMCs or T cells enriched from blood (not recorded which). The receptor source for this set is a middle-aged man who had recovered from COVID-19.

The chain couples TRBV18 to TRBJ2-7; D uncertain. The CDR3 is 13 residues long. Trimming took off 4 bases at V and 0 bases at J, with 7 bases between the two ends. Per germline, CDR1 KGHSH and CDR2 LQKENI. CDR3 sequence: CASSHYLSYEQYF. The CDR3 coding sequence is TGTGCCAGCTCACACTACCTCTCCTACGAGCAGTACTTC.

The V call is TRBV3-1 (or the pseudogene TRBV3-2), the J call TRBJ2-7; possibly TRBD1 for D (6 bases). CDR3 size: 12 residues. V gave up 5 bases and J gave up 6 bases, with 11 bases separating them. CDR1 and CDR2 from the germline V gene are LGHDT and YNNKEL (reference sequence). CDR3 in amino acids: CASSYRRGEQYF. CDR3 in DNA: TGTGCCAGCAGCTACCGCAGGGGCGAGCAGTACTTC.

In DNA, the CDR3 is TGTGCCAGCGCTAATGAGGGAGCCGGGGAGCTGTTTTTT. Its translation: CASANEGAGELFF. This chain connects TRBV6-4 to TRBJ2-2, with D possibly matching TRBD2 (5 bases). Trimming removed 8 bases at V and 6 bases at J, with 13 bases between. Germline V gives CDR1 MRHNA, CDR2 SNTAGT. The CDR3 is made up of 13 amino acids.

This chain connects TRBV7-9 to TRBJ1-4, with D perhaps TRBD1 (5 bases). V shed 4 bases and J shed 4 bases, with 10 bases lying between them. This CDR3 is built from 14 residues. CDR1 and CDR2 from the germline V gene are SEHNR and FQNEAQ (reference sequence). CDR3 nucleotides: TGTGCCAGCAGCTCCCGACAGCTTAATGAAAAACTGTTTTTT. Its protein is CASSSRQLNEKLFF.

This rearrangement joins TRBV7-9 to TRBJ2-3, with a possible D match to TRBD2 (6 bases). CDR1 and CDR2 from the germline V gene are SEHNR and FQNEAQ (reference sequence). The V end was cut by 3 bases, the J end by 3 bases, with 19 bases between. This CDR3 spans 17 amino acids. The CDR3: CASSLGVWRDRTDTQYF. The CDR3 nucleotides are TGTGCCAGCAGCTTGGGTGTCTGGCGGGATCGGACAGATACGCAGTATTTT.

The chain couples TRBV11-2 to TRBJ2-7; D call uncertain. The ends were cut back, 0 bases at V and 1 base at J, with 7 bases in the middle. CDR1 and CDR2 from the germline V gene are SGHAT and FQNNGV. The CDR3 sequence is 14 residues long. CDR3: CASSLDYRSYEQYF. The DNA of the CDR3 is TGTGCCAGCAGCTTAGATTACAGATCCTACGAGCAGTACTTC.

The chain uses TRBV7-9 and TRBJ2-5; 7 bases are shared with TRBD1. CDR1 and CDR2 from the germline V gene are SEHNR and FQNEAQ (reference sequence). J gave up 4 bases and V 1 base, and 12 bases lay outside the gene matches. This CDR3 has 17 amino acids. CDR3 amino acids: CASSLEVGRAGGETQYF. The CDR3 DNA reads as TGTGCCAGCAGCTTAGAAGTCGGCAGGGCAGGGGGAGAGACCCAGTACTTC.